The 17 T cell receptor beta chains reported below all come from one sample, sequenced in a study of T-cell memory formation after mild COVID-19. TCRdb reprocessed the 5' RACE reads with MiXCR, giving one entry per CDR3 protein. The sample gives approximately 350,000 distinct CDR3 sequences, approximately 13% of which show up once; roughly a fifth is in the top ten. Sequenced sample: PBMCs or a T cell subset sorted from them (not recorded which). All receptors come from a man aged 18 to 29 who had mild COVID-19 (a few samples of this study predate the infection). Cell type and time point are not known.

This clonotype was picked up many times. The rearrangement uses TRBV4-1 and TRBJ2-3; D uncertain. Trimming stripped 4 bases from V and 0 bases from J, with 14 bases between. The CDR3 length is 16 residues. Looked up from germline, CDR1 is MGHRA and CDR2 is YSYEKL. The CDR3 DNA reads TGCGCCAGCAGCCTAAGTGGCGGTCCTAGCACAGATACGCAGTATTTT. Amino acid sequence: CASSLSGGPSTDTQYF.

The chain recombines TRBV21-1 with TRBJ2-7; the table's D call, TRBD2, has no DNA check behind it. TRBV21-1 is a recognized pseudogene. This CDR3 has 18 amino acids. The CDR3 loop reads CASSKEGLAGGYFYEQYF. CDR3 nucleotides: TGTGCCAGCAGCAAAGAAGGACTAGCGGGGGGCTATTTTTACGAGCAGTACTTC.

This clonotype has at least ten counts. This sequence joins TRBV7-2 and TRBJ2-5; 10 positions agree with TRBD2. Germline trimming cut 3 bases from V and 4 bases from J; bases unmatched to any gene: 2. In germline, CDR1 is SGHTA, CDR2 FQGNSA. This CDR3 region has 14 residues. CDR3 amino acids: CASSFSGGAETQYF. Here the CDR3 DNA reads TGTGCCAGCAGCTTCAGCGGGGGGGCAGAGACCCAGTACTTC.

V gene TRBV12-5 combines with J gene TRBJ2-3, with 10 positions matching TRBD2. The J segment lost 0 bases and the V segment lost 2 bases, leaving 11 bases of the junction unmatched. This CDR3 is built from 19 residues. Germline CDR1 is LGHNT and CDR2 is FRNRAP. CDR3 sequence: CASGLFGTSANSSTDTQYF. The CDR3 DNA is TGTGCTAGTGGTTTGTTCGGGACTAGCGCAAACTCTAGCACAGATACGCAGTATTTT.

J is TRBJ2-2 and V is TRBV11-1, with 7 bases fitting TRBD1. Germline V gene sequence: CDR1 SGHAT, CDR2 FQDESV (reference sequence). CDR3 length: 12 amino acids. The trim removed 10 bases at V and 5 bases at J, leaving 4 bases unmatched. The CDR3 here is CATSTGTGELFF. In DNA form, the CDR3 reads TGTGCCACCTCGACAGGGACCGGGGAGCTGTTTTTT. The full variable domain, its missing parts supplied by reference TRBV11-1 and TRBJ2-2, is EAEVAQSPRYKITEKSQAVAFWCDPISGHATLYWYRQILGQGPELLVQFQDESVVDDSQLPKDRFSAERLKGVDSTLKIQPAELGDSAMYLCATSTGTGELFFGEGSRLTVL.

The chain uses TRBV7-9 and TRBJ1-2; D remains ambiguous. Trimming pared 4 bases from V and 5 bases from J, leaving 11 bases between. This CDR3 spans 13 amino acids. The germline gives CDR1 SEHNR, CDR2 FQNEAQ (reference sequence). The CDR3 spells CASSSGYTYGYTF. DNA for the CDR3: TGTGCCAGCAGCTCGGGCTATACGTATGGCTACACCTTC.

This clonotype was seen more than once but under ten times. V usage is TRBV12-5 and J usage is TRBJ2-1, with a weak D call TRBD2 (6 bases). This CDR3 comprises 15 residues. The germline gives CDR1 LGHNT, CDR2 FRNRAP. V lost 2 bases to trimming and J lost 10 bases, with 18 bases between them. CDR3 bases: TGTGCTAGTGGTTTGTCCCTAGGGGAGGAGGAGGAGCAGTTCTTC. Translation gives CASGLSLGEEEEQFF.

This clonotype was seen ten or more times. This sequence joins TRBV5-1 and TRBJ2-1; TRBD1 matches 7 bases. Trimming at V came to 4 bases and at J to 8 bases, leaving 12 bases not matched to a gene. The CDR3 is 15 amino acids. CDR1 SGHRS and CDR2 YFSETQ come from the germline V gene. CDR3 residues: CASSAALTGVDEQFF. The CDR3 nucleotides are TGCGCCAGCAGCGCGGCCCTAACAGGGGTCGATGAGCAGTTCTTC.

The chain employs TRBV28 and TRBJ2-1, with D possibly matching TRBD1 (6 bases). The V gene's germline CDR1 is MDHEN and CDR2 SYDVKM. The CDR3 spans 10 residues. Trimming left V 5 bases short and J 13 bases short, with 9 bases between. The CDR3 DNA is TGTGCCAGCAGTGACAGGCATCAGTTCTTC. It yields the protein CASSDRHQFF. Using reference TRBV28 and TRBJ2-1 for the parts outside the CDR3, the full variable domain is DVKVTQSSRYLVKRTGEKVFLECVQDMDHENMFWYRQDPGLGLRLIYFSYDVKMKEKGDIPEGYSVSREKKERFSLILESASTNQTSMYLCASSDRHQFFGPGTRLTVL.

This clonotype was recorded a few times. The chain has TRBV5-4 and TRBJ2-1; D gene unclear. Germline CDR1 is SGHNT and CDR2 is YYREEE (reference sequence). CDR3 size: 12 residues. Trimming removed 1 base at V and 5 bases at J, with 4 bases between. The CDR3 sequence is CASSLSNNEQFF. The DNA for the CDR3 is TGTGCCAGCAGCTTGAGTAACAATGAGCAGTTCTTC.

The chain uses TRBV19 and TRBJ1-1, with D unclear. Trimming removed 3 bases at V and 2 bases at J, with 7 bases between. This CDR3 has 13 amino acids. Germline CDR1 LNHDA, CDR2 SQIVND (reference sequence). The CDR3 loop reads CASSMTGNTEAFF. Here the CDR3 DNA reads TGTGCCAGTAGTATGACGGGAAACACTGAAGCTTTCTTT.

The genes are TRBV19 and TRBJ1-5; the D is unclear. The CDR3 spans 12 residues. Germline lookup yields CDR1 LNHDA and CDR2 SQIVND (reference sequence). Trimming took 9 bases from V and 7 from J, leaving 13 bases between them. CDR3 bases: TGTGCCAGCCGCGGCGGAGGGCAGCCCCAGCATTTT. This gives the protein CASRGGGQPQHF.

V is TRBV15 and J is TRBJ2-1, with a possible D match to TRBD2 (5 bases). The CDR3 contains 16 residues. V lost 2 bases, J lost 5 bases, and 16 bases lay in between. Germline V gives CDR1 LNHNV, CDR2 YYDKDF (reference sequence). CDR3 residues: CATSRFSAEADNEQFF. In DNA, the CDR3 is TGTGCCACCAGCAGATTCAGTGCGGAGGCGGACAATGAGCAGTTCTTC.

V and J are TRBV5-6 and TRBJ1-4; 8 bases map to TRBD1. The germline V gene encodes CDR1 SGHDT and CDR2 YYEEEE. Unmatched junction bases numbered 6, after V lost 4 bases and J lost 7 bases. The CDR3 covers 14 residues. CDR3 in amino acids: CASSPYRGSEKLFF. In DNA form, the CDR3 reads TGTGCCAGCAGCCCTTACAGGGGGAGTGAAAAACTGTTTTTT.

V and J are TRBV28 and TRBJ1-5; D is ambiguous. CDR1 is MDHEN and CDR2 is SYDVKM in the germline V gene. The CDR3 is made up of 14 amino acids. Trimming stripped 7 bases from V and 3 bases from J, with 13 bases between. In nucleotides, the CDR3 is TGTGCCAGCATAAGATCAGGTGTCAATCAGCCCCAGCATTTT. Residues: CASIRSGVNQPQHF.

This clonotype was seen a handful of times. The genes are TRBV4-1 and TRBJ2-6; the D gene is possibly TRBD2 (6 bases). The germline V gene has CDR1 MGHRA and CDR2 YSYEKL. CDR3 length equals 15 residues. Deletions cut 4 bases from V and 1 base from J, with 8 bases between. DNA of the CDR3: TGCGCCAGCAGCCGGGGGGTATCTGGGGCCAACGTCCTGACTTTC. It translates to CASSRGVSGANVLTF.

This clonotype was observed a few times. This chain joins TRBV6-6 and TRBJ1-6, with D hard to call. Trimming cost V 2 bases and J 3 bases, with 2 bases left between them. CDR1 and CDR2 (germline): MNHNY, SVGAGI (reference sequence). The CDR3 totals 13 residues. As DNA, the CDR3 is TGTGCCAGCAGTTACAGCTATAATTCACCCCTCCACTTT. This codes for CASSYSYNSPLHF.